Following are 20 T cell receptor beta chains from one sample sequenced in a study of neurological immune-mediated disorders. Each CDR3 protein gets one entry after TCRdb re-called the 5' RACE reads with MiXCR. The sample has 35,000 to 40,000 distinct CDR3 sequences, more than 9% seen once. Sequencing used CD4+ T cells from blood. Source of these receptors: a woman aged 25 to 39 with HTLV-1-associated myelopathy (HAM/TSP).

Many counts were recorded for this clonotype. The DNA is left out, because the CDR3 cannot be placed on it with certainty; the CDR3 is given as TCRdb lists it. The chain joins TRBV6-5 to TRBJ2-7. Germline-derived CDR1 and CDR2 are MNHEY and SVGAGI. The CDR3 has 14 residues if both end residues are counted. The CDR3 is CASSTSSASYEQYF.

The sample holds many counts of this clonotype. The rearrangement uses TRBV7-2 and TRBJ2-3; the D call may be TRBD1 or TRBD2 (6 bases each). CDR1 and CDR2 from the germline V gene are SGHTA and FQGNSA. The CDR3 totals 15 residues. The V end was cut by 5 bases, the J end by 3 bases, with 15 bases between. The CDR3 nucleotides read TGTGCCAGCAGCCCGGGGGCCGCGGATACAGATACGCAGTATTTT. Its translation: CASSPGAADTDTQYF.

In its sample, this clonotype was seen many times. The chain has TRBV7-9 and TRBJ2-3, with TRBD2 identical over 8 bases. J was trimmed by 3 bases and V by 5 bases; bases with no gene match: 22. The length of the CDR3 is 20 residues. Germline V gene lookup returns CDR1 SEHNR and CDR2 FQNEAQ (reference sequence). CDR3 DNA sequence: TGTGCCAGCAGCCACAACCTTCGGGGGCTTAGAGGCGGGGGGACAGATACGCAGTATTTT. Its translation: CASSHNLRGLRGGGTDTQYF.

This clonotype was seen ten or more times. V and J are TRBV24-1 and TRBJ2-7; D is possibly TRBD1 (5 bases). Trimming removed 9 bases from V and 4 bases from J, with 21 bases in between. The CDR3 sequence is 15 residues long. In germline, CDR1 is KGHDR, CDR2 SFDVKD. CDR3 nucleotide sequence: TGTGCCACCGTGCTTGGTGGGGCTTTTTCGTACGAGCAGTACTTC. Its protein is CATVLGGAFSYEQYF.

This clonotype was observed many times. The chain combines TRBV5-1 with TRBJ1-3; possibly TRBD1 for D (6 bases). The CDR3 totals 15 residues. Trimming stripped 0 bases from V and 4 bases from J, with 11 bases between. Germline V gene sequence: CDR1 SGHRS, CDR2 YFSETQ. Written as DNA, the CDR3 is TGCGCCAGCAGCTTGGGCGACAGGTCGGGAAACACCATATATTTT. It codes for CASSLGDRSGNTIYF.

By its share, this clonotype is medium-sized. V usage is TRBV9 and J usage is TRBJ1-2; D remains ambiguous. The CDR3 has 15 residues. Looked up from germline, CDR1 is SGDLS and CDR2 is YYNGEE. V lost 0 bases, J lost 4 bases, and 13 bases lay in between. CDR3 DNA sequence: TGTGCCAGCAGCGTAGACAGAACCACTCCCTATGGCTACACCTTC. It codes for CASSVDRTTPYGYTF.

This clonotype was seen many times. Here the CDR3 reads CRLGGDYGYTF. The CDR3 DNA reads as TGCAGATTGGGGGGAGACTATGGCTACACCTTC. The chain employs TRBV20-1 and TRBJ1-2, with D perhaps matching TRBD1 (5 bases). CDR1 is DFQATT, CDR2 SNEGSKA, per germline (reference sequence). The CDR3 has 11 residues.

This clonotype came up many times. The V gene is TRBV20-1, the J gene TRBJ1-2; D is uncertain. CDR1 and CDR2 from the germline V gene are DFQATT and SNEGSKA (reference sequence). V was clipped by 4 bases and J by 5 bases, with 8 bases between them. CDR3 length: 11 residues. Here the CDR3 reads CSATDKYGYTF. DNA for the CDR3: TGCAGTGCTACTGACAAATATGGCTACACCTTC.

This clonotype came up many times. The V and J genes are TRBV29-1 and TRBJ2-7; 8 nucleotides match TRBD1. Germline values: CDR1 SQVTM, CDR2 ANQGSEA. V shed 7 bases and J 4 bases; nucleotides not matched to a gene: 9. CDR3 length: 13 amino acids. CDR3 in amino acids: CSASGTGIYEQYF. The CDR3 bases are TGCAGCGCCTCCGGGACAGGTATTTACGAGCAGTACTTC.

This clonotype was counted many times. The V and J genes are TRBV29-1 and TRBJ1-1; D remains ambiguous. The germline CDR1 and CDR2 sequences are SQVTM and ANQGSEA. V gave up 8 bases and J gave up 2 bases, with 18 bases separating them. The CDR3 has 14 residues. In DNA form, the CDR3 reads TGCAGCTTCAACCCTCCGGGCAGCAACACTGAAGCTTTCTTT. It translates to CSFNPPGSNTEAFF.

This clonotype showed up many times. This rearrangement joins TRBV20-1 to TRBJ1-2; TRBD1 agrees at 7 bases. The trim removed 0 bases at V and 7 bases at J, leaving 8 bases unmatched. In germline, CDR1 is DFQATT, CDR2 SNEGSKA (reference sequence). This CDR3 has 14 amino acids. The DNA of the CDR3 is TGCAGTGCTAGAGATGTGCAGGGGGTGGGTGGCTACACCTTC. As protein: CSARDVQGVGGYTF.

This clonotype was counted many times. This chain joins TRBV5-1 and TRBJ1-2; 8 nucleotides match TRBD1. After removal of 4 bases from V and 8 bases from J, the junction contained 7 bases not matched to a gene. Germline V CDR1 and CDR2: SGHRS, YFSETQ. The CDR3 sequence is 13 residues long. The CDR3 sequence is CASSAQGADGYTF. Written as DNA, the CDR3 is TGCGCCAGCAGCGCGCAGGGGGCTGACGGCTACACCTTC.

In its sample, this clonotype was seen many times. The chain is built from TRBV19 and TRBJ2-2; TRBD2 matches at 8 bases. Losses at the gene ends were 10 bases for V and 0 bases for J; bases not matched to a gene: 7. CDR1 LNHDA and CDR2 SQIVND come from the germline V gene (reference sequence). This CDR3 spans 15 amino acids. In DNA form, the CDR3 reads TGTGCCACCCGAACGGGGGGGCCGAACACCGGGGAGCTGTTTTTT. This gives the protein CATRTGGPNTGELFF. The entire variable domain, with the rest obtained from reference TRBV19 and TRBJ2-2, is as follows: DGGITQSPKYLFRKEGQNVTLSCEQNLNHDAMYWYRQDPGQGLRLIYYSQIVNDFQKGDIAEGYSVSREKKESFPLTVTSAQKNPTAFYLCATRTGGPNTGELFFGEGSRLTVL.

This clonotype was seen many times. V is TRBV5-1 and J is TRBJ1-5, with D hard to call. Between the trimmed V and J ends, which lost 0 bases and 5 bases, there was a span of 6 bases. Looked up from germline, CDR1 is SGHRS and CDR2 is YFSETQ. The CDR3 runs to 13 residues. CDR3 in amino acids: CASSLEGYQPQHF. CDR3 coding DNA: TGCGCCAGCAGCTTGGAAGGGTATCAGCCCCAGCATTTT.

The chain joins TRBV10-1 to TRBJ1-4; 9 nucleotides agree with TRBD1. Germline V gene sequence: CDR1 WNHNN, CDR2 SYGVQD (reference sequence). The CDR3 has 16 residues. With V trimmed by 3 bases and J by 7 bases, 9 bases remained unmatched. The CDR3 sequence is CASSEGSGTGSEKLFF. For the CDR3, the DNA is TGCGCCAGCAGTGAAGGTTCGGGGACAGGGAGTGAAAAACTGTTTTTT.

This clonotype ranks as medium-sized. V and J are TRBV7-2 and TRBJ2-3; 9 nucleotides line up with TRBD2. With 6 bases clipped from V and 6 bases from J, the junction kept 4 bases outside the gene matches. The germline CDR1 and CDR2 sequences are SGHTA and FQGNSA. CDR3 length equals 13 residues. CDR3 protein: CASRGTSFDTQYF. The CDR3 coding sequence is TGTGCCAGCAGGGGGACTAGCTTCGATACGCAGTATTTT.

This clonotype has a count of ten or more. The CDR3 coding sequence is TGCGCCAGCATGAGGCGACGGGGTGAAAAACTGTTTTTT. Residues: CASMRRRGEKLFF. The V call is TRBV10-2, the J call TRBJ1-4; no firm D call. Germline V gene sequence: CDR1 WSHSY, CDR2 SAAADI. The CDR3 extends over 13 amino acids. The V end lost 7 bases, the J end lost 7 bases, and 13 bases lay between the germline ends.

Ten or more counts support this clonotype. The V and J genes are TRBV5-5 and TRBJ2-3; 11 nucleotides line up with TRBD2. J lost 3 bases, V lost 4 bases, and 7 bases had no gene match. Germline CDR1 is SGHKS and CDR2 is YYEKEE (reference sequence). The CDR3 has 16 amino acids. The CDR3 nucleotides read TGTGCCAGCAGCCTGCAAGGACTAGCGGGTACAGATACGCAGTATTTT. This encodes CASSLQGLAGTDTQYF.

This clonotype was picked up many times. V and J are TRBV5-1 and TRBJ2-1, with 7 bases aligning to TRBD1. This CDR3 spans 15 amino acids. Looked up from germline, CDR1 is SGHRS and CDR2 is YFSETQ. J was trimmed by 4 bases and V by 6 bases; bases with no gene match: 10. The chain's CDR3 is CASNQRQGRYNEQFF. The DNA of the CDR3 is TGCGCCAGCAACCAGAGACAGGGCCGATACAATGAGCAGTTCTTC.

As regards this clonotype: One end of the junction does not line up with germline, which may come from a read error. The V call is TRBV7-2, the J call TRBJ2-7; D might be TRBD2 (5 bases). The CDR3 loop spans 16 amino acids. CDR1 is SGHTA and CDR2 is FQGNSA in the germline V gene. CDR3 sequence: CASSLVGSKYSYEQYF. Here the CDR3 DNA reads TGTGCTAGCAGCTTAGTAGGGAGCAAATACTCCTACGAGCAGTACTTC.